A selection of T cell receptor beta chains follows, all from one sample in a study of blood T cells in healthy people across ages. TCRdb re-called the 5' RACE reads with MiXCR, one entry per CDR3 protein. The sample includes hundreds of thousands of distinct CDR3 sequences, 58% of them seen just once. Sample: blood. The receptors here all came from a man aged 30 to 39 in good health. Each CDR3 is given with its conserved first and last residue. The D gene is left open where the match is weak. The size field is filled for only some rows; it gives once, few, many or a size class.

J gene: TRBJ2-1; clone size: .; D gene: .; V gene: TRBV25-1; CDR3 length: 14; CDR3 DNA: TGTGCCAGCAGCCGGGGGGCCGTTTTCAATGAGCAGTTCTTC; CDR3 protein: CASSRGAVFNEQFF
J gene: TRBJ2-7; clone size: few; D gene: .; V gene: TRBV2; CDR3 length: 14; CDR3 DNA: TGTGCCAGCAGTCGTCAGGGTAGCCCCTACGAGCAGTACTTC; CDR3 protein: CASSRQGSPYEQYF
J gene: TRBJ2-5; clone size: few; D gene: TRBD2; V gene: TRBV18; CDR3 length: 13; CDR3 DNA: TGTGCCAGCAGTCCACCCGGGAGGGAGACCCAGTACTTC; CDR3 protein: CASSPPGRETQYF
J gene: TRBJ2-3; clone size: .; D gene: TRBD1; V gene: TRBV20-1; CDR3 length: 15; CDR3 DNA: TGCAGTGCTAGGGTAGGACAGGGGATCACAGATACGCAGTATTTT; CDR3 protein: CSARVGQGITDTQYF
J gene: TRBJ1-1; clone size: .; D gene: TRBD1; V gene: TRBV20-1; CDR3 length: 15; CDR3 DNA: TGCAGTGCTAGAGAGCCCGACAGGGGGCTTACTGAAGCTTTCTTT; CDR3 protein: CSAREPDRGLTEAFF
J gene: TRBJ2-3; clone size: .; D gene: TRBD1; V gene: TRBV5-1; CDR3 length: 16; CDR3 DNA: TGCGCCAGCAGCTTGGGTGGGGGACAGCCAACAGATACGCAGTATTTT; CDR3 protein: CASSLGGGQPTDTQYF
J gene: TRBJ1-1; clone size: few; D gene: .; V gene: TRBV27; CDR3 length: 13; CDR3 DNA: TGTGCCAGCAGTCCCAGGGTGAACACTGAAGCTTTCTTT; CDR3 protein: CASSPRVNTEAFF
J gene: TRBJ1-2; clone size: .; D gene: .; V gene: TRBV13; CDR3 length: 16; CDR3 DNA: TGTGCCAGCAGCCAATTATCCTCGGTCTGGTCGGATGGCTACACCTTC; CDR3 protein: CASSQLSSVWSDGYTF
J gene: TRBJ1-1; clone size: .; D gene: .; V gene: TRBV7-2; CDR3 length: 15; CDR3 DNA: TGTGCCAGCAGCTCCGTTCTTGGAGTGGGCACTGAAGCTTTCTTT; CDR3 protein: CASSSVLGVGTEAFF
J gene: TRBJ1-2; clone size: .; D gene: .; V gene: TRBV29-1; CDR3 length: 12; CDR3 DNA: TGCAGCGTTCAACCTGGGGAGTATGGCTACACCTTC; CDR3 protein: CSVQPGEYGYTF
J gene: TRBJ1-4; clone size: .; D gene: TRBD1; V gene: TRBV4-2; CDR3 length: 20; CDR3 DNA: TGTGCCAGCAGCCTAATTAGATCGGGACAGGGAACGGTTTTCAATGAAAAACTGTTTTTT; CDR3 protein: CASSLIRSGQGTVFNEKLFF